This entry lists 20 T cell receptor beta chains sequenced from one sample in a study of blood T cell repertoires in COVID-19. Using immunoSEQ multiplex PCR, the repertoire was profiled, and TCRdb retains in-frame clones only, with some absent. The table includes 210,000 or so clones, about 85% detected once. The source material was peripheral blood. Receptor source: a woman over 75 with active or convalescent COVID-19.

The CDR3 nucleotides are TGTGCCAGCAGCTCGGGAGCCCCCTCCACAGATACGCAGTATTTT. Residues: CASSSGAPSTDTQYF. This chain uses TRBV7-3 with TRBJ2-3; tentatively, D is TRBD2 (6 bases). The CDR3 length is 15 residues. V gave up 4 bases and J gave up 2 bases, with 13 bases separating them. CDR1 and CDR2 from the germline V gene are SGHTA and FQGTGA.

The CDR3: CASSLWNRGPGYTF. DNA of the CDR3: TGTGCCAGCAGCTTATGGAACAGGGGGCCTGGCTACACCTTC. The V and J genes are TRBV7-2 and TRBJ1-2, with 9 nucleotides matching TRBD1. The ends lost 2 bases at V and 7 bases at J; junction bases unmatched: 5. This CDR3 spans 14 amino acids. Germline CDR1 is SGHTA and CDR2 is FQGNSA.

The chain combines TRBV10-1 with TRBJ2-3; 9 bases are a match to TRBD2. Losses at the gene ends were 5 bases for V and 2 bases for J; bases not matched to a gene: 8. This CDR3 has 16 amino acids. Germline V gene data show CDR1 as WNHNN and CDR2 as SYGVQD (reference sequence). The DNA of the CDR3 is TGCGCCAGCAGTTCATGCGCGGGGGGGTCCACAGATACGCAGTATTTT. Protein sequence: CASSSCAGGSTDTQYF.

In nucleotides, the CDR3 is TGTGCCAGCAGGGGTTTCACAGATACGCAGTATTTT. Translation: CASRGFTDTQYF. V is TRBV19 and J is TRBJ2-3; a weak D match, TRBD1 (6 bases). From germline, CDR1 is LNHDA and CDR2 SQIVND (reference sequence). V gave up 9 bases and J gave up 2 bases, with 9 bases separating them. This CDR3 is built from 12 residues.

This clone was observed a single time. In DNA form, the CDR3 reads TGTGCCAGTACTGATCCCAGGTCCTACGAGCAGTACTTC. Translating gives CASTDPRSYEQYF. The chain is built from TRBV19 and TRBJ2-7; D not resolved. The CDR3 has 13 residues. Deletions cut 7 bases from V and 1 base from J, with 11 bases between. Germline assignment: CDR1 LNHDA and CDR2 SQIVND (reference sequence).

This clone is a singleton in its sample. This chain links TRBV19 with TRBJ1-5, with no clear D. The CDR3 contains 13 residues. V was clipped by 4 bases and J by 2 bases, with 6 bases between them. From germline, CDR1 is LNHDA and CDR2 SQIVND (reference sequence). The DNA for the CDR3 is TGTGCCAGTAGTAGGGCTGGCAATCAGCCCCAGCATTTT. The encoded protein is CASSRAGNQPQHF.

V gene TRBV28 combines with J gene TRBJ1-2; D remains unclear. Trimming took 9 bases from V and 3 from J, leaving 11 bases between them. This CDR3 comprises 12 residues. Germline V lookup: CDR1 MDHEN, CDR2 SYDVKM. Here the CDR3 DNA reads TGTGCCAGTCGGGATATTGACTATGGCTACACCTTC. Its translation: CASRDIDYGYTF.

The rearrangement uses TRBV30 and TRBJ2-5; TRBD2 matches 7 bases. Germline CDR1 reads GTSNPN; CDR2 reads SVGIG (reference sequence). There are 14 residues in the CDR3. Germline trimming cut 4 bases from V and 5 bases from J; bases unmatched to any gene: 10. The CDR3 spells CAWTPRGVRETQYF. The CDR3, as DNA: TGTGCCTGGACCCCACGGGGGGTTCGGGAGACCCAGTACTTC. The full variable domain, its missing parts supplied by reference TRBV30 and TRBJ2-5, is SQTIHQWPATLVQPVGSPLSLECTVEGTSNPNLYWYRQAAGRGLQLLFYSVGIGQISSEVPQNLSASRPQDRQFILSSKKLLLSDSGFYLCAWTPRGVRETQYFGPGTRLLVL.

This chain joins TRBV3-1 (or the pseudogene TRBV3-2) and TRBJ2-7; unclear D gene. V lost 4 bases to trimming and J lost 2 bases, with 6 bases between them. Looked up from germline, CDR1 is LGHDT and CDR2 is YNNKEL (reference sequence). This CDR3 has 12 amino acids. CDR3 sequence reads: CASSLSTYEQYF. The DNA for the CDR3 is TGTGCCAGCAGCCTTAGCACCTACGAGCAGTACTTC.

This sequence joins TRBV14 and TRBJ2-1, with 10 bases lining up with TRBD2. From germline, CDR1 is SGHDN and CDR2 FVKESK. CDR3 length equals 16 residues. With V trimmed by 4 bases and J by 4 bases, 7 bases remained unmatched. CDR3 region: CASSLVAGGQYNEQFF. The CDR3 coding sequence is TGTGCCAGCAGCCTTGTAGCGGGGGGCCAGTACAATGAGCAGTTCTTC. Combining the CDR3 with reference TRBV14 and TRBJ2-1 gives the whole variable domain EAGVTQFPSHSVIEKGQTVTLRCDPISGHDNLYWYRRVMGKEIKFLLHFVKESKQDESGMPNNRFLAERTGGTYSTLKVQPAELEDSGVYFCASSLVAGGQYNEQFFGPGTRLTVL.

This chain uses TRBV5-1 with TRBJ1-5; 8 bases match TRBD1. Looked up from germline, CDR1 is SGHRS and CDR2 is YFSETQ. V lost 1 base and J lost 2; bases outside the gene matches: 11. CDR3 length: 18 amino acids. The CDR3 reads CASSLLPTTGGGNQPQHF. CDR3 in DNA: TGCGCCAGCAGCTTGCTCCCCACTACAGGGGGGGGCAATCAGCCCCAGCATTTT.

The chain links TRBV7-3 to TRBJ2-1, with 10 nucleotides matching TRBD2. The CDR3 covers 15 residues. V lost 4 bases to trimming and J lost 6 bases; unmatched junction nucleotides: 6. CDR1 and CDR2 from the germline V gene are SGHTA and FQGTGA. CDR3 coding DNA: TGTGCCAGCAGCTATAGCGGGGGGATAGCCAATGAGCAGTTCTTC. It yields the protein CASSYSGGIANEQFF.

V is TRBV11-3 and J is TRBJ1-6, with a tentative D call TRBD1 (5 bases). V was pared by 5 bases and J by 7 bases, with 12 bases between. CDR3 length: 14 amino acids. Germline CDR1 and CDR2: SGHNT and YENEEA. CDR3 protein: CASSPYGANSPLHF. CDR3 nucleotides: TGTGCCAGCAGCCCGTATGGGGCGAATTCACCCCTCCACTTT.

The CDR3 here is CASSFIASQNYEQYF. The CDR3 DNA follows: TGTGCCAGCAGCTTCATCGCTAGCCAAAACTACGAGCAGTACTTC. V is TRBV5-5 and J is TRBJ2-7; perhaps TRBD2 as D (5 bases). Trimming left V 2 bases short and J 3 bases short, with 15 bases between. The CDR3 has 15 residues. Germline V gives CDR1 SGHKS, CDR2 YYEKEE (reference sequence).

This clone was detected once. The rearrangement uses TRBV9 and TRBJ1-4; D is undetermined. This CDR3 comprises 15 residues. In germline, CDR1 is SGDLS, CDR2 YYNGEE. V lost 4 bases, J lost 0 bases, and 10 bases lay in between. DNA of the CDR3: TGTGCCAGCAGCCCCCGCCCGGCAACTAATGAAAAACTGTTTTTT. Encoded protein: CASSPRPATNEKLFF.

The V gene is TRBV5-1, the J gene TRBJ2-3, with a weak D call TRBD2 (5 bases). The CDR3 covers 15 residues. Germline loops: CDR1 SGHRS, CDR2 YFSETQ. With 0 bases removed from V and 2 bases from J, the gap between germline ends came to 10 bases. DNA of the CDR3: TGCGCCAGCAGCTTGGCGGGAACAGACACAGATACGCAGTATTTT. Translating gives CASSLAGTDTDTQYF.

The chain recombines TRBV9 with TRBJ2-5, with a possible D match to TRBD2 (5 bases). CDR1 SGDLS and CDR2 YYNGEE come from the germline V gene. The CDR3 is 16 residues long. With 0 bases removed from V and 4 bases from J, the gap between germline ends came to 16 bases. The chain's CDR3 is CASSVGGGTRGETQYF. Here the CDR3 DNA reads TGTGCCAGCAGCGTAGGAGGTGGTACCCGGGGAGAGACCCAGTACTTC. Complete variable domain (other parts from reference TRBV9 and TRBJ2-5): DSGVTQTPKHLITATGQRVTLRCSPRSGDLSVYWYQQSLDQGLQFLIQYYNGEERAKGNILERFSAQQFPDLHSELNLSSLELGDSALYFCASSVGGGTRGETQYFGPGTRLLVL.

The CDR3 DNA is TGTGCCAGCAGCTTAGAGGCCAAACTAAAAGACGCCGGTGCCTATGGCTACACCTTC. Translating it yields CASSLEAKLKDAGAYGYTF. The rearrangement joins TRBV11-2 to TRBJ1-2; D not resolved. The CDR3 runs to 19 residues. In germline, CDR1 is SGHAT, CDR2 FQNNGV. V dropped 0 bases and J dropped 4 bases, with 24 bases sitting between them.

This chain connects TRBV19 to TRBJ2-5; 16 bases fit TRBD2. The germline CDR1 and CDR2 sequences are LNHDA and SQIVND (reference sequence). V lost 4 bases and J lost 3; bases outside the gene matches: 5. CDR3 size: 17 residues. CDR3 sequence (DNA): TGTGCCAGTAGTACCACTGGGACTAGCGGGAGGGAAGAGACCCAGTACTTC. This translates into CASSTTGTSGREETQYF.

V usage is TRBV10-3 and J usage is TRBJ2-7; perhaps TRBD2 as D (6 bases). This CDR3 spans 15 amino acids. The germline V gene encodes CDR1 ENHRY and CDR2 SYGVKD. V was cut by 4 bases and J by 7 bases, with 20 bases left in between. CDR3 sequence (DNA): TGTGCCATCAGTGCGACCGGACGGATTGGGGGGGAGCAGTACTTC. Protein: CAISATGRIGGEQYF.